This T cell receptor beta chain is from a study of read filtering for tumor transcriptome and immune sequencing. Findings of the study overall: Around 85% of IR-seq clonotypes had one read, totaling about 4% of reads; RNA-seq: 74.6% and 44.6%.

The sample holds a few counts of this clonotype. Its antigen is unknown. Molecular barcoded adaptors covering alpha/delta and beta/gamma chains were used on roughly 400 ng RNA. One entry per CDR3 protein results from TCRdb running MiXCR on the reads. Here the sample spans more than 45,000 distinct CDR3 sequences, roughly a fifth being singletons. Germline V gives CDR1 LNHDA, CDR2 SQIVND (reference sequence). The CDR3 covers 13 residues. The ends lost 7 bases at V and 4 bases at J; junction bases unmatched: 4. The V gene is TRBV19, the J gene TRBJ2-5, with 9 bases matching TRBD1. Sequenced input: a population of CD138-negative cells sorted from bone marrow. This receptor was taken from a donor at least 40 years old with multiple myeloma. In DNA, the CDR3 is TGTGCCAGTAAGGACAGGGGCCGAGAGACCCAGTACTTC. Translation: CASKDRGRETQYF. Variable domain in full (rest from reference TRBV19 and TRBJ2-5): DGGITQSPKYLFRKEGQNVTLSCEQNLNHDAMYWYRQDPGQGLRLIYYSQIVNDFQKGDIAEGYSVSREKKESFPLTVTSAQKNPTAFYLCASKDRGRETQYFGPGTRLLVL.